Sequencing of this T cell receptor beta chain was carried out in a study of cytomegalovirus exposure and HLA in healthy donors (dated 2017 in TCRdb). In terms of the full investigation: In an earlier analysis of 587 of the donors, 250 to 350 Gb of sequence data and approximately 100 million unique TCR beta sequences from approximately 180 million T cells were reported. Besides the first cohort of approximately 670 subjects, a separate validation cohort made up of roughly 130 different subjects was used. Of the roughly 390 genotyped donors, about 80% fell in the genetic ancestry cluster associated with self-reported Caucasian donors. HLA typing included class I and class II loci at four-digit resolution. High-throughput TCR immunosequencing, statistical association of individual TCRs with disease status, and machine learning were combined to predict cytomegalovirus infection status. The later analysis used no new phenotypic data to find candidate immune exposures, relying instead on TCR beta sequences and their occurrence across donors. Donor age, sex, ethnicity and CMV serostatus were compiled alongside the repertoire data. The study aimed to test whether signatures of past pathogen exposure could be identified by cataloging public T cell receptors. Among 398 genotyped donors of the cohort, an average of about 240,000 unique TCR beta nucleotide sequences were sequenced per donor, roughly 18% of them non-productive. Roughly 320 gigabases of sequencing data and around 80 million unique TCR sequences made up an early release that covered roughly 670 HLA-typed donors. In a later analysis, previously published TCR beta repertoires from several hundred donors were re-analyzed and high-resolution HLA genotyping was added so that TCR occurrence patterns could be studied. Five DR-DQ haplotypes were handled as single units for association and clustering, since linkage in the cohort was strong. To decide whether each TCR beta V gene segment behaved as functional or pseudogenic, an earlier analysis of 587 of the donors relied on high-throughput TCR beta sequencing. Genome-wide SNP genotypes for about 60% of the 666 donors were used in a later genetic analysis, which treated that subset as a discovery cohort. The number of typed donors differed by locus: about 620-640 for A, B, C, DRB1 and DQB1; approximately 520 for DQA1; over 600 for DPA1; and roughly 470 for DPB1. The T cell repertoires of 700 or so subjects were profiled by immunosequencing and related to cytomegalovirus serostatus. All discovery cohort repertoires had been generated using a single sequencing platform.

Of note for this clone: Its antigen specificity is not known. It has no much larger one-base neighbor in the sample; base qualities were not kept.

The cohort was made up of about 610 healthy bone marrow donors. Cohort members were all nominally healthy when sampled, although unrecorded immune exposures were likely present. The donor was CMV seronegative and was included in the group of a few hundred seronegative cohort members. A peripheral blood sample was provided by each donor, and peripheral blood mononuclear cells were used for TCR beta sequencing. Genomic DNA extraction from the blood cell samples was performed with the Qiagen DNeasy Blood Extraction Kit. The germline V gene (reference sequence) gives CDR1 as LNHNV and CDR2 as YYDKDF. V was cut back by 0 bases and J by 4 bases, leaving a gap of 12 bases between them. From its cysteine to its phenylalanine, the CDR3 spans 15 amino acids. Only CDR3 DNA remains: 45 bases, in frame from the first base. General findings and caveats noted by the study authors: Because counts were too low, approximately 18 rarely observed V segments, including chromosome 9 orphons, were excluded from the earlier analysis of 587 of the donors. In an earlier analysis of some 540 of the donors, most TCR beta V segments appeared in productive rearrangements about 87% or about 30% of the time, broadly matching IMGT annotations. A further reported finding was that TCR beta sequences accurately predicted the HLA-A and HLA-B alleles for most subjects in the first cohort. A later analysis found that most CMV-associated TCR beta chains appeared HLA-restricted, with HLA associations seemingly driven largely by CMV exposure. At a false discovery rate of 0.05, a later analysis linked 16,951 TCR beta sequences to specific HLA alleles. Compared with equally common non-associated chains, HLA-associated TCR beta chains in a later analysis were more clonally expanded and had lower generation probabilities. When HLA alleles, especially DR and DQ, strongly co-occurred, TCR associations were difficult to assign to individual alleles. Because HLA typing was unavailable for some donors at each locus, only the typed subset was used in association tests. The study gave a list of 150 to 200 TCR beta chains associated with cytomegalovirus. The classifier was reported to diagnose cytomegalovirus status with high specificity and sensitivity in both the original and validation cohorts. Three of the identified cytomegalovirus-associated TCR beta chains were confirmed in vitro to be specific for cytomegalovirus antigens. The authors suggested that the approach could potentially be generalized to other disease states and immunological phenotypes. Across donors, most TCR sequences were observed very rarely, whereas some public TCRs were present in many individuals. Correlated functional status among segregating V segments might reflect linkage disequilibrium, but an unknown experimental factor could not be ruled out. Roughly uniform sequencing depth across donors was assumed in presence/absence analyses, although this assumption may not hold. The sequencing pipeline was judged likely to have produced a cluster of highly shared sequence variants as a technical artifact. According to a later analysis, TCR association rates differed among HLA loci, with DRB1 alleles showing the most associated TCRs and HLA-C alleles showing the fewest. In a later genetic analysis, fewer N-insertions in productive TCRs were reported among donors in an Asian-associated ancestry cluster than the approximately 670-donor mean. CMV serostatus was the only immune exposure information available for the cohort. A later genetic analysis associated a missense DCLRE1C variant with V-gene and J-gene trimming of TCR beta chains, and an independent cohort replicated the association. This cohort had only TCR beta chains sequenced, and the lack of alpha or paired-chain data limited which features could be detected. Several of the top co-occurrence clusters appeared to be linked to parvovirus B19, influenza, CMV and Epstein-Barr virus, according to a later analysis. Some IMGT-functional V segments, including TRBV6-2 and TRBV6-3, could not be told apart with the 87-base-pair reads, so those segments were excluded.

The library relied on the immunoSEQ multiplex PCR assay. For the multiplex PCR, a mixture combining 60 forward primers for TCR Vbeta segments and 13 reverse primers for TCR Jbeta segments was used. The CDR3 region of rearranged TCR beta genes was amplified from genomic DNA with a multiplex PCR assay. Amplified TCR beta libraries were sequenced as 87-base-pair reads on the Illumina HiSeq System. As for how the authors treated the data: Across the roughly 700 repertoires, a later analysis counted tens of millions of unique TCR beta chains, some 11 million of which were shared by at least two donors. A nearest-neighbor algorithm error-corrected the raw reads and collapsed the reads into unique sequences, merging closely related sequences to remove PCR and sequencing errors. CDR3 sequences were aligned to IMGT reference sequences to assign V, D and J gene segments. For a sequence to be retained, at least a six-nucleotide match to both a V gene segment and a J gene segment was required. Rearrangements were called productive when the CDR3 lacked stop codons and stayed in frame with V and J; all others were non-productive. CDR3 was defined by IMGT convention, running from the second conserved V-encoded cysteine to the conserved J-encoded phenylalanine. Sequences without an unambiguous match to a single V gene segment were excluded from the earlier analysis of a few hundred of the donors. In an earlier analysis of 587 of the donors, a V segment was called functional when productive rearrangements were above 56.7%, and segregating when the standard deviation between donors exceeded 5%. A statistical classification framework was developed to diagnose cytomegalovirus status using the catalog of TCR beta chain sequences. A later analysis assigned V and J genes by comparing TCR nucleotide sequences with IMGT/GENE-DB human TR gene sequences. Using the TCRdist pipeline, a later analysis assigned CDR3 sequences along with most-parsimonious VDJ recombination scenarios. In a later analysis, every TCR beta chain was defined by the combination of its CDR3 amino acid sequence and its V-gene family, and reads without a unique V-gene family were dropped. A later analysis removed roughly 590 highly shared, low-generation-probability nucleotide sequences to deal with suspected cross-contamination and a sequencing artifact. In a later analysis, a clonal expansion index was calculated for each public chain from normalized within-repertoire ranks of inferred template counts. A later analysis computed generation probabilities with a VDJ recombination model fitted to out-of-frame rearrangements, and checked the results against IGoR. Hypergeometric tests were used in a later analysis to score TCR-TCR, TCR-HLA and TCR-CMV co-occurrence, with a repertoire-size bias correction applied to the TCR pairs. False discovery rates were estimated in a later analysis by permuting HLA or CMV assignments 20 times. A later analysis grouped co-occurring TCRs with DBSCAN, adding TCRdist sequence similarity when clustering within HLA-allele-positive subsets. Repertoires with fewer than 30,000 or more than 120,000 public chains were left out of co-occurrence clustering, as were several repertoires with anomalous nucleotide sharing. What TCRdb holds here is the immuneACCESS table cut down to in-frame rearrangements. Part of the clones is not present; checked against another copy, under half of the missing clones reflect an unresolved V gene, and the others are unexplained. Clone size and V and J calls were adopted from that table, with D and trimming inferred from the DNA. This sample has roughly 240,000 clones in its table, and around 83% of those were observed once. Approximately 0.24% of the sample lies in the top ten.

The rearranged chain carries TRBV15 and TRBJ1-2, and TRBD1 may be the D gene, going by 5 matching bases. This clonotype was obtained from a girl aged 2 to 9 in good health and CMV-seronegative. Sequencing was performed on PBMCs. The CDR3 loop reads CATSRDGGGFYGYTF. The DNA is TGTGCCACCAGCAGAGATGGGGGAGGGTTCTATGGCTACACCTTC.